Each of the 4 T cell receptor beta chains below was sequenced from the same sample in a study of blood T cell repertoires in COVID-19. Sequencing used immunoSEQ multiplex PCR; TCRdb keeps in-frame clones, though not all of them. This sample carries 280,000 or so clones, about nine tenths of them seen once, and the ten largest clones take under 8%. Sequenced sample: peripheral blood. The receptors shown here come from a woman aged 25-40 years who had recovered from COVID-19.

The chain carries TRBV10-3 and TRBJ2-7; 7 nucleotides match TRBD1. V was clipped by 6 bases and J by 7 bases; unmatched bases: 9. Germline-derived CDR1 and CDR2 are ENHRY and SYGVKD. The CDR3 has 13 amino acids. CDR3 in DNA: TGTGCCATCAGCCGAGACAGGGTCGAAGAGCAGTACTTC. Its protein is CAISRDRVEEQYF.

The rearrangement joins TRBV5-1 to TRBJ2-5; D uncertain. Trimming took 0 bases from V and 5 from J, leaving 14 bases between them. The germline CDR1 and CDR2 sequences are SGHRS and YFSETQ. This CDR3 contains 15 residues. Here the CDR3 reads CASSLALSSMETQYF. CDR3 nucleotides: TGCGCCAGCAGCTTGGCCCTTAGTAGCATGGAGACCCAGTACTTC. The variable domain in full, completed from reference TRBV5-1 and TRBJ2-5, reads KAGVTQTPRYLIKTRGQQVTLSCSPISGHRSVSWYQQTPGQGLQFLFEYFSETQRNKGNFPGRFSGRQFSNSRSEMNVSTLELGDSALYLCASSLALSSMETQYFGPGTRLLVL.

The rearrangement joins TRBV6-5 to TRBJ2-1; D is uncertain. Trimming removed 7 bases at V and 3 bases at J, with 10 bases between. In germline, CDR1 is MNHEY, CDR2 SVGAGI. The CDR3 contains 13 residues. In DNA, the CDR3 is TGTGCCAGCACGCTCTTCGGCTACAATGAGCAGTTCTTC. Translated: CASTLFGYNEQFF.

This clone was recorded only once. This chain connects TRBV2 to TRBJ2-3, with 7 bases matching TRBD1. In germline, CDR1 is SNHLY, CDR2 FYNNEI. The CDR3 loop spans 17 amino acids. With V trimmed by 1 base and J by 4 bases, 11 bases remained unmatched. The DNA for the CDR3 is TGTGCCAGCAGTGAAGGGGGCAGGGGGATCGGTGCAGATACGCAGTATTTT. Residues: CASSEGGRGIGADTQYF.